This TCR beta chain appears in the sequencing data of a study of CD8 T cells in ankylosing spondylitis. Study-wide results and limits: Disease-linked clones bore a CD8+ phenotype and were relatively rare in peripheral blood. In ankylosing spondylitis patients, matched synovial fluid reportedly showed significant enrichment of disease-linked clones. It appeared that ankylosing spondylitis blood was characterized by a TCR beta motif of several highly homologous variants.

Libraries for TCR beta were made by quantitative 5'-RACE with molecular barcodes. TCRdb fed the 5' RACE reads into MiXCR, producing one record per CDR3 protein. The table lists under 250,000 distinct CDR3 sequences, approximately 30% of them singletons, with 4% to 5.5% in the top ten. On this clonotype: The antigen is undetermined.

The sample taken for sequencing was blood, either unsorted or a sorted T cell fraction (not recorded which). The source of this sequence is a male donor with ankylosing spondylitis or in good health (not recorded which).

As DNA, the CDR3 is TGCGCCAGCAGCTTGGATGAAGGACTAGCGGACACAGATACGCAGTATTTT. This sequence encodes CASSLDEGLADTDTQYF. The chain employs TRBV5-1 and TRBJ2-3; 10 positions match TRBD2. The CDR3 spans 17 residues. V trimming: 0 bases; J trimming: 2 bases; junction bases outside the gene matches: 6. Per germline, CDR1 SGHRS and CDR2 YFSETQ.